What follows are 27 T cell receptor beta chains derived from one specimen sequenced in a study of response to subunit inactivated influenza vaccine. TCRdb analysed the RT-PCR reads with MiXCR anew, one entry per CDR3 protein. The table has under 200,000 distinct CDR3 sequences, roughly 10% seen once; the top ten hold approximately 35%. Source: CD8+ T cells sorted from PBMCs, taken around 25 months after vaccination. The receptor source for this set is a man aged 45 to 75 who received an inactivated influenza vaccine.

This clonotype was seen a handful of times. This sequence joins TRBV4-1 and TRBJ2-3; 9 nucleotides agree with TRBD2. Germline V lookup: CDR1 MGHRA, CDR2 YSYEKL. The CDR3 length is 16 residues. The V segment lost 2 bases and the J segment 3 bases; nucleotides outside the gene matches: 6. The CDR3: CASSQPLAGRTDTQYF. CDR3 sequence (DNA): TGCGCCAGCAGCCAACCTCTAGCGGGAAGAACAGATACGCAGTATTTT.

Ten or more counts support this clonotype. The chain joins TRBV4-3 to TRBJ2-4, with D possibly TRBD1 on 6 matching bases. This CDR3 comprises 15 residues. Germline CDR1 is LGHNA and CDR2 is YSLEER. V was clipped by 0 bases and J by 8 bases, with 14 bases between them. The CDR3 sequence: CASSQDTGTSDIQYF. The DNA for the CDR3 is TGCGCCAGCAGCCAAGATACCGGGACATCGGACATTCAGTACTTC.

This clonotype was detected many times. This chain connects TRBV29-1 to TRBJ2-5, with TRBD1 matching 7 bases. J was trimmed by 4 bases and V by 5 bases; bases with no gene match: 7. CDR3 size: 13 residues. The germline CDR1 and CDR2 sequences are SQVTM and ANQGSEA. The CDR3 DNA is TGCAGCGTTTGGACAGGCGCGGGAGAGACCCAGTACTTC. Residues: CSVWTGAGETQYF.

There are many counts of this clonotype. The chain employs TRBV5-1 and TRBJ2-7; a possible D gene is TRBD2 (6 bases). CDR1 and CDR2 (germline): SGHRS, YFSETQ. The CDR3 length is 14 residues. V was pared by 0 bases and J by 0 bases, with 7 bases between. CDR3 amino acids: CASSLGDSSYEQYF. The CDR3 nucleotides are TGCGCCAGCAGCTTGGGGGACTCCTCCTACGAGCAGTACTTC.

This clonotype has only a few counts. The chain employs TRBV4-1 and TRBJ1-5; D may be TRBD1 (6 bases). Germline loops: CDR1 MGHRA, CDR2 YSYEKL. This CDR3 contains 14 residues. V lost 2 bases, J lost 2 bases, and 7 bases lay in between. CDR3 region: CASSQRTGNQPQHF. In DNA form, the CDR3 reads TGCGCCAGCAGCCAACGGACAGGCAATCAGCCCCAGCATTTT.

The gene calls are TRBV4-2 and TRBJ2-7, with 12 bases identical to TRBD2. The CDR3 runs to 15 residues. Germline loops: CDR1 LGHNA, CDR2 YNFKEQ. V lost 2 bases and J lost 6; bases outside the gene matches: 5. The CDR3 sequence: CASSQTLAGGREQYF. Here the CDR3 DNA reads TGTGCCAGCAGCCAAACACTAGCGGGAGGTCGCGAGCAGTACTTC.

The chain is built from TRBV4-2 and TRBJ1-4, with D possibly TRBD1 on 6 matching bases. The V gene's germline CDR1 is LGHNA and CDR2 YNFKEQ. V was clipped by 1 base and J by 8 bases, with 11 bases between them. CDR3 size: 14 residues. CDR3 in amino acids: CASSQAGAREKLFF. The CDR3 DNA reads TGTGCCAGCAGCCAAGCAGGGGCTCGAGAAAAACTGTTTTTT.

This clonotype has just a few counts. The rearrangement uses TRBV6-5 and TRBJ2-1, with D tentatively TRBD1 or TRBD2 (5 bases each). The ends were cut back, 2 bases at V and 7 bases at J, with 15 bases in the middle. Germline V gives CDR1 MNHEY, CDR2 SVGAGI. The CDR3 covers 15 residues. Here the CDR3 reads CASSYSGPGANEQFF. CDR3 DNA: TGTGCCAGCAGTTACAGCGGCCCCGGGGCAAATGAGCAGTTCTTC.

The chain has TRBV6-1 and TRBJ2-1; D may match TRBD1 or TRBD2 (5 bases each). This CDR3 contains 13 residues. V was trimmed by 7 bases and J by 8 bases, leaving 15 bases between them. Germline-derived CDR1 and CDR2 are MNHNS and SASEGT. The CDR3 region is CASTIGTSDEQFF. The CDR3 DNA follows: TGTGCCAGCACAATTGGGACGTCTGATGAGCAGTTCTTC.

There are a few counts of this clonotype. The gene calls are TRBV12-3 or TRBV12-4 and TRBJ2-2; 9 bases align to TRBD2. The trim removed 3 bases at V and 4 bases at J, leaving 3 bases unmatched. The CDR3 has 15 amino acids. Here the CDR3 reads CASSLGTSFTGELFF. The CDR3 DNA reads TGTGCCAGCAGTTTGGGGACTAGCTTCACCGGGGAGCTGTTTTTT.

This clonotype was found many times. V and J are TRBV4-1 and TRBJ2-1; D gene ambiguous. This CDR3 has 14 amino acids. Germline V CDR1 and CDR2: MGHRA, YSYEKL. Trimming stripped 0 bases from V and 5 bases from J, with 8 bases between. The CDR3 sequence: CASSQDLQDNEQFF. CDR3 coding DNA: TGCGCCAGCAGCCAAGATTTGCAGGACAATGAGCAGTTCTTC.

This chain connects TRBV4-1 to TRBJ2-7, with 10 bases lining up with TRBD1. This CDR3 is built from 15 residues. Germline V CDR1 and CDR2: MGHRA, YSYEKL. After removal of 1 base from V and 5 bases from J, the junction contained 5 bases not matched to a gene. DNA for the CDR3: TGCGCCAGCAGCCAAGGGGACAGGGGCATTGACGAGCAGTACTTC. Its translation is CASSQGDRGIDEQYF.

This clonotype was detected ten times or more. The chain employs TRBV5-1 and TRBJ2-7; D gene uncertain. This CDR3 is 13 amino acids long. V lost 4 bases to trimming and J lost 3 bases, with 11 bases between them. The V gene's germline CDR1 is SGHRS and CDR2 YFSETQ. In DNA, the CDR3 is TGCGCCAGCAGCCCGGACGTCGTCTACGAGCAGTACTTC. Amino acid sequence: CASSPDVVYEQYF.

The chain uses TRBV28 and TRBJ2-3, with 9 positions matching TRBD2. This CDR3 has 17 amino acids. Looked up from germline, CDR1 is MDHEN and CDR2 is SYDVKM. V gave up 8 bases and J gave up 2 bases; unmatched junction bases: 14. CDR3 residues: CASCSASLAGITDTQYF. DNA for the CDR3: TGTGCCAGCTGTTCTGCCTCACTAGCGGGTATCACAGATACGCAGTATTTT.

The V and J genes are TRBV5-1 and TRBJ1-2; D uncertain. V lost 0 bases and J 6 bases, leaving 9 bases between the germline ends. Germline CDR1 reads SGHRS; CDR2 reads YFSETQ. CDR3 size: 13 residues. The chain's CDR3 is CASSLGRTDGYTF. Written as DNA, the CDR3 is TGCGCCAGCAGCTTGGGGCGGACTGATGGCTACACCTTC.

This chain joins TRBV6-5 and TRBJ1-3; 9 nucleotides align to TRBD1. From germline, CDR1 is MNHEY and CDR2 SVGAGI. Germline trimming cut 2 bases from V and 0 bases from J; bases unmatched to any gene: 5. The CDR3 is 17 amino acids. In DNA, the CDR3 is TGTGCCAGCAGTTACGGACAGGGGCCGTTCTCTGGAAACACCATATATTTT. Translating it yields CASSYGQGPFSGNTIYF.

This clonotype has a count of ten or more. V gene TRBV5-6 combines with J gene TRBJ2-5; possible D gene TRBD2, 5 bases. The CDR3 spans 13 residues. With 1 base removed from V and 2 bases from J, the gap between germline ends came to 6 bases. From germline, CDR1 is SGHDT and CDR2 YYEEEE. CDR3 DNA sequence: TGTGCCAGCAGCTTGCCGGGGCAAGAGACCCAGTACTTC. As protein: CASSLPGQETQYF.

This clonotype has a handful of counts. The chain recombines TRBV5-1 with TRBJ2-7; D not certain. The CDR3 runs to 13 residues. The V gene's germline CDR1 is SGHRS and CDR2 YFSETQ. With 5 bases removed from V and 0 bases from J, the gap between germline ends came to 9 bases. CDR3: CASRRVLSYEQYF. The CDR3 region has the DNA TGCGCCAGCAGAAGAGTCCTCTCCTACGAGCAGTACTTC.

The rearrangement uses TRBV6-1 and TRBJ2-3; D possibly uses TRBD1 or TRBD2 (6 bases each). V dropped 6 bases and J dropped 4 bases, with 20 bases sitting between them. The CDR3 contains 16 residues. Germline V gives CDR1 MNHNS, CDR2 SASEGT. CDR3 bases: TGTGCCAGCAGCGCGTCCGGCGGAGGGACACCAGATACGCAGTATTTT. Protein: CASSASGGGTPDTQYF.

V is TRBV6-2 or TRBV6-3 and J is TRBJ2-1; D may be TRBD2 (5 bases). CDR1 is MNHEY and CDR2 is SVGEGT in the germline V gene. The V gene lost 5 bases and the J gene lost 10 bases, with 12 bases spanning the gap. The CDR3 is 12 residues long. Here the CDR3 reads CASSPRVTEQFF. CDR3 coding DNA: TGTGCCAGCAGTCCGAGGGTGACGGAGCAGTTCTTC.

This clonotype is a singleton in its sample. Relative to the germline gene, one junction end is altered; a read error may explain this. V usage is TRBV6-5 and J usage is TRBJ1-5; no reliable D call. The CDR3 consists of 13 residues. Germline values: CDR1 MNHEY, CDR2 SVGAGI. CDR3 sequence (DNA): TGTGCCAGCAGTACTGGTAGCAATCAGCTCCAGCATTTT. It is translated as CASSTGSNQLQHF.

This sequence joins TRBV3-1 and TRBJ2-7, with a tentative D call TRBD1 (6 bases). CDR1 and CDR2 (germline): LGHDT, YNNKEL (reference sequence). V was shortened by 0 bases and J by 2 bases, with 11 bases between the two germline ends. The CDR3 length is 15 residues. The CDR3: CASSQDQGRTYEQYF. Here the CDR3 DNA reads TGTGCCAGCAGCCAAGATCAGGGGAGAACCTACGAGCAGTACTTC.

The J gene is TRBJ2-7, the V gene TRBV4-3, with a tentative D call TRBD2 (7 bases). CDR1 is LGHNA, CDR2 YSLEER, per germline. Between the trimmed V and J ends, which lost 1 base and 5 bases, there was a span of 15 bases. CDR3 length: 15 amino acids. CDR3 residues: CASSQGEGGGDEQYF. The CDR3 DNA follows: TGCGCCAGCAGCCAAGGAGAGGGGGGAGGGGACGAGCAGTACTTC.

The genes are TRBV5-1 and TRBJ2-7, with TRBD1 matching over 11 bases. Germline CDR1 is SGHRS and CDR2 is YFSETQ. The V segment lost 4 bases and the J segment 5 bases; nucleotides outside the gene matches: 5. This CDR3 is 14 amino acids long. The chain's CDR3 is CASSPGTGGHEQYF. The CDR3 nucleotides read TGCGCCAGCAGCCCCGGGACAGGGGGACACGAGCAGTACTTC.

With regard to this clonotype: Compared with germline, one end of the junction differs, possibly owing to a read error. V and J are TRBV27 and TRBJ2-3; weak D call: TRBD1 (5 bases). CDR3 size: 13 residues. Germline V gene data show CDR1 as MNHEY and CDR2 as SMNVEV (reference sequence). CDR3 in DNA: TGTGCCATCAGTGTCGCAGGGCCAGATACGCAGTATTTT. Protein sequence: CAISVAGPDTQYF.

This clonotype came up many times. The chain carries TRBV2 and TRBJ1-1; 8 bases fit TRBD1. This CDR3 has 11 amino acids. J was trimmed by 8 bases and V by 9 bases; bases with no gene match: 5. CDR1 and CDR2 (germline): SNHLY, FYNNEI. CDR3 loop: CARRQGLEAFF. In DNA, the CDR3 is TGTGCCAGAAGACAGGGGTTGGAAGCTTTCTTT.

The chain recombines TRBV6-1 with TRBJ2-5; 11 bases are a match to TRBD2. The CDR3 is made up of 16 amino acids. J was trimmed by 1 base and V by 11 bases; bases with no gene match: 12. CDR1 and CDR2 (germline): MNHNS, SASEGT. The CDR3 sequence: CASSGLAGSLQETQYF. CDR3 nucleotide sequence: TGTGCCTCGTCCGGACTAGCGGGCTCACTCCAAGAGACCCAGTACTTC.